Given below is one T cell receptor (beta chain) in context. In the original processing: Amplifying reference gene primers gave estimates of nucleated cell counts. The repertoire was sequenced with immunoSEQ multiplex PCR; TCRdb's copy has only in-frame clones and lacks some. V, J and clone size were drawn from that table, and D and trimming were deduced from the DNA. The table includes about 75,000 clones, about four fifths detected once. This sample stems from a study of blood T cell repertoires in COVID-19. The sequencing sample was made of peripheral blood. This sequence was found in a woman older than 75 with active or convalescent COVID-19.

The CDR3, as DNA: TGTGCCAGCAGCAAAGAAAGGCGGTATGGTAGGACTGAAGCTTTCTTT. Protein: CASSKERRYGRTEAFF. This chain joins TRBV21-1 and TRBJ1-1. TRBV21-1 corresponds to a pseudogene. This CDR3 contains 16 residues.